One sample yielded the 18 T cell receptor beta chains listed below, sequenced in a study of neurological immune-mediated disorders. TCRdb recomputed calls from the 5' RACE reads with MiXCR, one row per CDR3 protein. The sample holds about 50,000 distinct CDR3 sequences, about 8% seen once. The time point is: longitudinal time-point 3. Specimen: PBMCs. Receptors were obtained from a middle-aged woman in good health.

This clonotype was counted ten times or more. The genes are TRBV5-6 and TRBJ1-6; D is unclear. The V end lost 0 bases, the J end lost 8 bases, and 3 bases lay between the germline ends. Germline values: CDR1 SGHDT, CDR2 YYEEEE. CDR3 length equals 12 residues. The CDR3 DNA reads as TGTGCCAGCAGCTTGGATTATTCACCCCTCCACTTT. This gives the protein CASSLDYSPLHF.

This clonotype was recorded at least ten times. CDR3 in amino acids: CASSLKGQGKGRNQPQHF. The CDR3 coding sequence is TGTGCCAGCAGCCTTAAAGGACAGGGGAAGGGGAGGAATCAGCCCCAGCATTTT. V and J are TRBV7-2 and TRBJ1-5, with TRBD1 matching over 9 bases. CDR3 length: 18 residues. The ends lost 5 bases at V and 4 bases at J; junction bases unmatched: 15. Germline V gives CDR1 SGHTA, CDR2 FQGNSA.

There are many counts of this clonotype. J is TRBJ2-1 and V is TRBV5-6; no clear D gene. The CDR3 is 15 amino acids. Germline CDR1 reads SGHDT; CDR2 reads YYEEEE. Trimming cost V 0 bases and J 2 bases, with 9 bases left between them. The CDR3 is CASSLGRSAYNEQFF. CDR3 DNA: TGTGCCAGCAGCTTGGGACGGAGCGCCTACAATGAGCAGTTCTTC. The variable domain in full, completed from reference TRBV5-6 and TRBJ2-1, reads DAGVTQSPTHLIKTRGQQVTLRCSPKSGHDTVSWYQQALGQGPQFIFQYYEEEERQRGNFPDRFSGHQFPNYSSELNVNALLLGDSALYLCASSLGRSAYNEQFFGPGTRLTVL.

In its sample, this clonotype was seen many times. The chain uses TRBV2 and TRBJ1-2; 8 bases are a match to TRBD1. Germline lookup yields CDR1 SNHLY and CDR2 FYNNEI. This CDR3 contains 14 residues. V lost 6 bases and J lost 3; bases outside the gene matches: 6. The CDR3 DNA sequence: TGTGCCAGCAGGGCGACAGGGGAGGACTATGGCTACACCTTC. Encoded protein: CASRATGEDYGYTF.

This clonotype was observed at least ten times. The J gene is TRBJ1-1, the V gene TRBV6-2 or TRBV6-3, with D hard to call. The V gene's germline CDR1 is MNHEY and CDR2 SVGEGT. Trimming cost V 8 bases and J 1 base, with 11 bases left between them. The CDR3 length is 13 residues. The CDR3 bases are TGTGCCAGCCTGGGGAGGACGAACACTGAAGCTTTCTTT. It is translated as CASLGRTNTEAFF.

This clonotype occurred many times. The chain combines TRBV7-9 with TRBJ1-1; D is uncertain. Trimming took off 2 bases at V and 3 bases at J, with 4 bases between the two ends. The CDR3 consists of 12 residues. CDR1 and CDR2 (germline): SEHNR, FQNEAQ (reference sequence). In DNA form, the CDR3 reads TGTGCCAGCAGCTTACGGGACACTGAAGCTTTCTTT. Amino acid sequence: CASSLRDTEAFF.

This clonotype was counted a single time. A much larger clone lies one base from this, so it may be a read error. The chain joins TRBV30 to TRBJ2-3; D is undetermined. Germline V gene data show CDR1 as GTSNPN and CDR2 as SVGIG (reference sequence). This CDR3 is built from 13 residues. Trimming took 5 bases from V and 3 from J, leaving 12 bases between them. The CDR3 region is CAWGLSSTDTQYF. The CDR3 coding sequence is TGTGCCTGGGGTTTAAGTTCAACAGATACGCAGTATTTT.

This clonotype came up many times. The chain couples TRBV12-3 or TRBV12-4 to TRBJ2-2; TRBD2 matches at 8 bases. The CDR3 covers 18 residues. V was clipped by 6 bases and J by 4 bases; unmatched bases: 16. For the CDR3, the DNA is TGTGCCAGCAGCCGGACTTCTGTGAGCGGGAGCGGCACCGGGGAGCTGTTTTTT. It encodes CASSRTSVSGSGTGELFF.

In this sample, this clonotype turned up many times. The rearrangement uses TRBV7-2 and TRBJ1-1, with D hard to call. The CDR3 consists of 14 residues. V lost 1 base and J 1 base, leaving 7 bases between the germline ends. The germline V gene encodes CDR1 SGHTA and CDR2 FQGNSA. CDR3 protein: CASSLVPANTEAFF. The CDR3 DNA reads TGTGCCAGCAGCTTAGTACCGGCGAACACTGAAGCTTTCTTT.

This clonotype has at least ten counts. V gene TRBV15 combines with J gene TRBJ2-7; 8 bases align to TRBD2. Germline V gene lookup returns CDR1 LNHNV and CDR2 YYDKDF (reference sequence). The CDR3 spans 16 residues. With V trimmed by 0 bases and J by 3 bases, 7 bases remained unmatched. In nucleotides, the CDR3 is TGTGCCACCAGCAGAGAGGGAAGAAGCGGGAGCTACGAGCAGTACTTC. Translating gives CATSREGRSGSYEQYF.

This clonotype was seen a handful of times. The chain has TRBV29-1 and TRBJ2-5; D is possibly TRBD1 (6 bases). Between the trimmed V and J ends, which lost 2 bases and 7 bases, there was a span of 14 bases. The CDR3 consists of 13 residues. Germline V CDR1 and CDR2: SQVTM, ANQGSEA. CDR3 protein: CSVELGADGTQYF. CDR3 DNA sequence: TGCAGCGTTGAACTGGGGGCGGACGGGACCCAGTACTTC. The entire variable domain, with the rest obtained from reference TRBV29-1 and TRBJ2-5, is as follows: SAVISQKPSRDICQRGTSLTIQCQVDSQVTMMFWYRQQPGQSLTLIATANQGSEATYESGFVIDKFPISRPNLTFSTLTVSNMSPEDSSIYLCSVELGADGTQYFGPGTRLLVL.

The sample holds many counts of this clonotype. The V and J genes are TRBV4-3 and TRBJ1-6; perhaps TRBD1 as D (5 bases). The V gene lost 4 bases and the J gene lost 6 bases, with 16 bases spanning the gap. From germline, CDR1 is LGHNA and CDR2 YSLEER. The CDR3 extends over 16 amino acids. CDR3 amino acids: CASSPLSGTVNSPLHF. DNA for the CDR3: TGCGCCAGCAGCCCATTATCCGGGACGGTTAATTCACCCCTCCACTTT.

This clonotype was observed at least ten times. V is TRBV7-9 and J is TRBJ1-5; D not certain. This CDR3 contains 14 residues. Per germline, CDR1 SEHNR and CDR2 FQNEAQ (reference sequence). Deletions cut 1 base from V and 7 bases from J, with 11 bases between. CDR3 DNA: TGTGCCAGCAGCTTAGGCGGGGTTGGGCAGCCCCAGCATTTT. It yields the protein CASSLGGVGQPQHF.

The chain links TRBV18 to TRBJ1-2; D might be TRBD1 (6 bases). Looked up from germline, CDR1 is KGHSH and CDR2 is LQKENI. The CDR3 runs to 16 residues. Trimming shortened V by 1 base and J by 8 bases, and 20 bases separated the two germline ends. CDR3 DNA sequence: TGTGCCAGCTCACCACAGGAAAACAGGGCCCTGGGGGGCTACACCTTC. This gives the protein CASSPQENRALGGYTF.

This clonotype appeared many times. The chain links TRBV7-2 to TRBJ2-5; the D is unclear. The germline CDR1 and CDR2 sequences are SGHTA and FQGNSA. The V gene lost 2 bases and the J gene lost 3 bases, with 4 bases spanning the gap. This CDR3 has 12 amino acids. The CDR3 nucleotides read TGTGCCAGCAGCTTAATGGAAGAGACCCAGTACTTC. The encoded protein is CASSLMEETQYF.

This clonotype was seen at least ten times. The rearrangement uses TRBV20-1 and TRBJ2-3, with TRBD2 matching 13 bases. Per germline, CDR1 DFQATT and CDR2 SNEGSKA (reference sequence). This CDR3 contains 15 residues. V was pared by 3 bases and J by 7 bases, with 7 bases of the junction left unmatched. The CDR3 sequence is CSASFGLAGVYTQYF. CDR3 DNA: TGCAGTGCTAGCTTTGGACTAGCGGGAGTGTATACGCAGTATTTT.

In this sample, this clonotype turned up many times. The chain carries TRBV20-1 and TRBJ2-5; TRBD2 matches 9 bases. V shed 4 bases and J 1 base; nucleotides not matched to a gene: 10. This CDR3 comprises 16 residues. Germline V gene data show CDR1 as DFQATT and CDR2 as SNEGSKA (reference sequence). CDR3 residues: CSATGELAGLQETQYF. The CDR3 DNA reads as TGCAGTGCTACGGGGGAGCTAGCGGGACTCCAAGAGACCCAGTACTTC.

In its sample, this clonotype was seen many times. CDR3 DNA sequence: TGTGCCAGCAAATACGGGAAGGGTGTCTCCGGGGAGCTGTTTTTT. Translated, it gives CASKYGKGVSGELFF. V gene TRBV2 combines with J gene TRBJ2-2; D may be TRBD2 (5 bases). Germline lookup yields CDR1 SNHLY and CDR2 FYNNEI. V was cut by 7 bases and J by 6 bases, with 18 bases left in between. CDR3 size: 15 residues.